The 2 T cell receptor beta chains given below trace back to one sample, sequenced in a study of early T cells in non-severe SARS-CoV-2 infection. TCRdb re-derived calls from the 5' RACE reads in MiXCR, one entry per CDR3 protein. In the table there are 97,000 or so distinct CDR3 sequences, around 13% of which are singletons. Sequencing input: whole blood. The receptors here all came from an adult who was a healthcare worker with PCR-confirmed SARS-CoV-2 infection or an uninfected control (not recorded which).

This clonotype was observed a handful of times. The CDR3: CASSLTQGLLAKNIQYF. The CDR3 DNA sequence: TGTGCCAGCAGCTTAACACAGGGGTTACTAGCCAAAAACATTCAGTACTTC. The chain employs TRBV7-2 and TRBJ2-4, with TRBD1 identical over 7 bases. The CDR3 contains 17 residues. CDR1 and CDR2 from the germline V gene are SGHTA and FQGNSA. J lost 0 bases, V lost 2 bases, and 7 bases had no gene match.

At least ten counts were recorded for this clonotype. This rearrangement joins TRBV5-1 to TRBJ2-2; D call uncertain. This CDR3 contains 14 residues. Trimming left V 3 bases short and J 1 base short, with 7 bases between. Germline V gives CDR1 SGHRS, CDR2 YFSETQ. For the CDR3, the DNA is TGCGCCAGCAGCTCAGCAATGAACACCGGGGAGCTGTTTTTT. This sequence encodes CASSSAMNTGELFF.